One and the same sample provided the 26 T cell receptor beta chains below, sequenced in a study of blood T cell repertoires in COVID-19 (dated by TCRdb to 2020 to 2022). Receptor libraries were prepared by the immunoSEQ multiplex PCR assay. This immuneACCESS table, as held by TCRdb, lists in-frame sequences with V and J called but not all clones. Of the missing ones, under half trace to an unresolved V gene in checked studies; the others have no known cause. For this sample there are roughly 260,000 clones; almost 90% appear just once. The ten largest clonotypes hold around 11% of the sample. The sample taken for sequencing was peripheral blood. The source is a woman aged 25 to 39 with COVID-19, enrolled during active disease.

A few counts support this clone. The rearrangement joins TRBV24-1 to TRBJ2-1; TRBD2 aligns across 7 bases. Germline V lookup: CDR1 KGHDR, CDR2 SFDVKD. The CDR3 is 14 amino acids. V was clipped by 1 base and J by 6 bases; unmatched bases: 2. The DNA of the CDR3 is TGTGCCACCAGTGATTTTCCGGGAGGCAATGAGCAGTTCTTC. It yields the protein CATSDFPGGNEQFF.

This rearrangement joins TRBV28 to TRBJ1-3, with D uncertain. Germline V gives CDR1 MDHEN, CDR2 SYDVKM. The CDR3 contains 15 residues. Trimming shortened V by 5 bases and J by 0 bases, and 11 bases separated the two germline ends. The CDR3 nucleotides read TGTGCCAGCAGTCCCCCGGCGGGCTCTGGAAACACCATATATTTT. Amino acids: CASSPPAGSGNTIYF.

The chain uses TRBV5-8 and TRBJ2-6; no clear D gene. The germline V and J ends were trimmed by 0 bases and 1 base, with 11 bases remaining between them. This CDR3 contains 17 residues. CDR1 is SGHTS and CDR2 is YDEGEE in the germline V gene. The DNA for the CDR3 is TGTGCCAGCAGCTTGGCTCCGGGTGGTTCTGGGGCCAACGTCCTGACTTTC. Its protein product is CASSLAPGGSGANVLTF.

Comments on this clone: Other DNA sequences in this sample translate to the same CDR3. V and J are TRBV9 and TRBJ2-7, with 8 nucleotides matching TRBD1. The V gene's germline CDR1 is SGDLS and CDR2 YYNGEE. Germline trimming cut 4 bases from V and 2 bases from J; bases unmatched to any gene: 5. CDR3 length equals 14 residues. CDR3 region: CASSPGTGAYEQYF. For the CDR3, the DNA is TGTGCCAGCAGCCCCGGGACAGGAGCCTACGAGCAGTACTTC.

The chain has TRBV16 and TRBJ2-7, with D possibly TRBD2 on 6 matching bases. CDR1 KGHSY and CDR2 FQNENV come from the germline V gene. The ends were cut back, 4 bases at V and 1 base at J, with 11 bases in the middle. CDR3 length equals 14 residues. The CDR3 spells CASSPGAGSYEQYF. CDR3 bases: TGTGCCAGCAGCCCCGGGGCGGGATCCTACGAGCAGTACTTC.

The chain employs TRBV10-1 and TRBJ2-2; a weak D match, TRBD2 (6 bases). Trimming cost V 3 bases and J 3 bases, with 14 bases left between them. The germline gives CDR1 WNHNN, CDR2 SYGVQD (reference sequence). This CDR3 region has 16 residues. The CDR3 is CASSDRAGKDTGELFF. DNA for the CDR3: TGCGCCAGCAGTGACAGGGCGGGAAAAGACACCGGGGAGCTGTTTTTT.

This chain joins TRBV9 and TRBJ2-1; 8 bases line up with TRBD1. Germline CDR1 reads SGDLS; CDR2 reads YYNGEE. CDR3 length equals 14 residues. The V gene end was trimmed by 2 bases and the J gene end by 9 bases; junction bases not matched to a gene: 7. CDR3 region: CASSVDRGWSEQFF. The CDR3 DNA follows: TGTGCCAGCAGCGTCGACAGGGGTTGGAGTGAGCAGTTCTTC.

This clone is large within its sample. The rearrangement uses TRBV6-5 and TRBJ2-7; TRBD1 might be the D (5 bases). Germline values: CDR1 MNHEY, CDR2 SVGAGI. This CDR3 has 15 residues. V shed 5 bases and J shed 5 bases, with 19 bases lying between them. The CDR3 DNA follows: TGTGCCAGCAGTACAGACCTAGGGGCCTTAGACGAGCAGTACTTC. It encodes CASSTDLGALDEQYF.

This chain connects TRBV28 to TRBJ1-6; no reliable D call. CDR1 MDHEN and CDR2 SYDVKM come from the germline V gene. CDR3 length: 15 residues. Trimming removed 2 bases from V and 0 bases from J, with 5 bases in between. This chain's CDR3 is CASSLEGSYNSPLHF. The CDR3, as DNA: TGTGCCAGCAGTTTAGAGGGCTCCTATAATTCACCCCTCCACTTT.

The rearrangement links TRBV7-3 to TRBJ2-1; TRBD2 agrees at 9 bases. The length of the CDR3 is 17 residues. The junction had 11 bases not matched to a gene; V was cut back by 4 bases and J by 4 bases. Germline lookup yields CDR1 SGHTA and CDR2 FQGTGA. In DNA, the CDR3 is TGTGCCAGCAGCTCACTCCTGGGTGCGGGAGGGTACAATGAGCAGTTCTTC. Protein: CASSSLLGAGGYNEQFF.

The J gene is TRBJ1-4, the V gene TRBV28; D might be TRBD1 (5 bases). The CDR3 totals 16 residues. Germline-derived CDR1 and CDR2 are MDHEN and SYDVKM. V was pared by 5 bases and J by 6 bases, with 19 bases between. The CDR3: CASSAQPTAPYEKLFF. The CDR3 DNA reads TGTGCCAGCAGTGCACAACCGACAGCCCCTTATGAAAAACTGTTTTTT. Full variable domain (outside the CDR3, taken from reference TRBV28 and TRBJ1-4): DVKVTQSSRYLVKRTGEKVFLECVQDMDHENMFWYRQDPGLGLRLIYFSYDVKMKEKGDIPEGYSVSREKKERFSLILESASTNQTSMYLCASSAQPTAPYEKLFFGSGTQLSVL.

The chain employs TRBV19 and TRBJ2-3; 11 nucleotides agree with TRBD2. This CDR3 has 16 residues. V lost 4 bases and J lost 3; bases outside the gene matches: 6. Germline-derived CDR1 and CDR2 are LNHDA and SQIVND (reference sequence). CDR3 sequence: CASSTMGLAVTDTQYF. DNA of the CDR3: TGTGCCAGTAGTACTATGGGACTAGCGGTTACAGATACGCAGTATTTT.

This clone was picked up one time. The chain links TRBV11-3 to TRBJ2-2, with TRBD2 identical over 8 bases. There are 14 residues in the CDR3. V lost 2 bases and J lost 8; bases outside the gene matches: 4. Germline CDR1 SGHNT, CDR2 YENEEA. Here the CDR3 reads CASSLRSGRGELFF. CDR3 nucleotides: TGTGCCAGCAGCTTAAGAAGCGGGAGAGGGGAGCTGTTTTTT. Based on the CDR3 plus reference TRBV11-3 and TRBJ2-2, the full variable domain is EAGVVQSPRYKIIEKKQPVAFWCNPISGHNTLYWYLQNLGQGPELLIRYENEEAVDDSQLPKDRFSAERLKGVDSTLKIQPAELGDSAVYLCASSLRSGRGELFFGEGSRLTVL.

The gene calls are TRBV30 and TRBJ2-7; 11 nucleotides line up with TRBD2. This CDR3 is 15 amino acids long. CDR1 is GTSNPN, CDR2 SVGIG, per germline (reference sequence). V shed 4 bases and J 0 bases; nucleotides not matched to a gene: 5. The CDR3 DNA is TGTGCCTGGATTCCGACTAGCGGGATCTCCTACGAGCAGTACTTC. Protein sequence: CAWIPTSGISYEQYF.

The CDR3 nucleotides are TGTGCCAGTAATGATGTCACCGCTCGGCTGGGAGGGCAGCCCCAGCATTTT. It specifies CASNDVTARLGGQPQHF. The rearrangement joins TRBV19 to TRBJ1-5; D not resolved. Germline V CDR1 and CDR2: LNHDA, SQIVND (reference sequence). Trimming removed 7 bases at V and 7 bases at J, with 26 bases between. The length of the CDR3 is 17 residues.

The chain carries TRBV15 and TRBJ2-7, with 16 bases fitting TRBD2. CDR1 is LNHNV and CDR2 is YYDKDF in the germline V gene (reference sequence). The V gene end was trimmed by 5 bases and the J gene end by 6 bases; junction bases not matched to a gene: 4. The CDR3 runs 15 residues. The CDR3 loop reads CATSLGLAGGREQYF. The CDR3 coding sequence is TGTGCCACCAGCTTGGGACTAGCGGGAGGGCGCGAGCAGTACTTC.

The J gene is TRBJ2-5, the V gene TRBV24-1; TRBD2 matches 13 bases. Germline-derived CDR1 and CDR2 are KGHDR and SFDVKD. The CDR3 has 17 amino acids. V was clipped by 2 bases and J by 5 bases; unmatched bases: 7. The CDR3: CATSDSSGLAGFETQYF. CDR3 nucleotides: TGTGCCACCAGTGATTCCTCGGGACTAGCGGGATTTGAGACCCAGTACTTC.

V usage is TRBV10-3 and J usage is TRBJ2-7; 8 positions agree with TRBD2. Trimming took 6 bases from V and 5 from J; bases not matched to a gene: 12. The CDR3 has 15 residues. The germline CDR1 and CDR2 sequences are ENHRY and SYGVKD. In DNA form, the CDR3 reads TGTGCCATCAGGGGAGCTAGCGGGCGGGCCCACGAGCAGTACTTC. This translates into CAIRGASGRAHEQYF.

The chain combines TRBV29-1 with TRBJ2-4; no clear D gene. Trimming removed 0 bases at V and 6 bases at J, with 6 bases between. Germline CDR1 reads SQVTM; CDR2 reads ANQGSEA. CDR3 length: 12 residues. The CDR3 DNA reads as TGCAGCGTTGAAGACGGGTTAAACATTCAGTACTTC. It codes for CSVEDGLNIQYF.

The J gene is TRBJ1-1, the V gene TRBV5-4; TRBD1 agrees at 10 bases. Per germline, CDR1 SGHNT and CDR2 YYREEE (reference sequence). V shed 0 bases and J 11 bases; nucleotides not matched to a gene: 10. The length of the CDR3 is 15 residues. CDR3 loop: CASSLERDRGRSAFF. CDR3 sequence (DNA): TGTGCCAGCAGCTTGGAACGTGACAGGGGGCGGTCGGCTTTCTTT.

This clone showed up just once. The rearrangement links TRBV15 to TRBJ1-1, with D unclear. V was trimmed by 0 bases and J by 1 base, leaving 6 bases between them. CDR3 length: 14 amino acids. The germline V gene encodes CDR1 LNHNV and CDR2 YYDKDF (reference sequence). The CDR3 coding sequence is TGTGCCACCAGCAGAGATGGGCCGAACACTGAAGCTTTCTTT. This gives the protein CATSRDGPNTEAFF.

This clone was seen more than once but under ten times. This rearrangement joins TRBV5-1 to TRBJ1-4; 7 bases align to TRBD1. V lost 3 bases and J lost 6; bases outside the gene matches: 11. This CDR3 spans 16 amino acids. The V gene's germline CDR1 is SGHRS and CDR2 YFSETQ. The CDR3 DNA is TGCGCCAGCAGCTCCCGGACAGGAGGGAGAGATGAAAAACTGTTTTTT. As protein: CASSSRTGGRDEKLFF.

The sample holds one count of this clone. The chain couples TRBV19 to TRBJ2-3; 9 bases are shared with TRBD2. V lost 4 bases, J lost 5 bases, and 7 bases stayed unmatched. Per the germline V gene, CDR1 is LNHDA and CDR2 is SQIVND (reference sequence). The CDR3 consists of 15 residues. The CDR3 coding sequence is TGTGCCAGTAGTAGATCAGCGGGAGGAGGAGATACGCAGTATTTT. It encodes CASSRSAGGGDTQYF.

J is TRBJ2-7 and V is TRBV3-1 (or the pseudogene TRBV3-2); D call uncertain. V was cut by 1 base and J by 3 bases, with 10 bases left in between. The CDR3 runs 14 residues. Germline V gene sequence: CDR1 LGHDT, CDR2 YNNKEL (reference sequence). For the CDR3, the DNA is TGTGCCAGCAGCCAAGGTGCAGGAATCTACGAGCAGTACTTC. As protein: CASSQGAGIYEQYF.

CDR3 DNA: TGTGCCAGCAGGATTCTAGCATCGGGCACAGATACGCAGTATTTT. As protein: CASRILASGTDTQYF. The chain is built from TRBV5-4 and TRBJ2-3, with a possible D match to TRBD2 (5 bases). Trimming left V 5 bases short and J 1 base short, with 14 bases between. The CDR3 loop spans 15 amino acids. Germline assignment: CDR1 SGHNT and CDR2 YYREEE (reference sequence).

The chain recombines TRBV23-1 with TRBJ1-1; perhaps TRBD1 as D (6 bases). TRBV23-1 is treated as an ORF (open reading frame) with a function not yet certain. Between the trimmed V and J ends, which lost 8 bases and 1 base, there was a span of 8 bases. The CDR3 covers 12 residues. This chain's CDR3 is CASGRGNTEAFF. Here the CDR3 DNA reads TGCGCCAGCGGCAGGGGGAACACTGAAGCTTTCTTT.